This note documents a single T cell receptor (beta chain) sequence. The data were obtained in a study of blood T cell repertoires in COVID-19. Overall study: Specimens from acute and convalescent COVID-19 originated in the United States, Italy and Spain. Sources were T cells, B-cell-depleted T cells, or PBMCs; the material itself was cDNA or gDNA.

In the authors' workflow: Amplified reference gene primers provided the basis for estimating nucleated cell counts. Sequencing was performed with immunoSEQ multiplex PCR; in TCRdb, only in-frame clones are kept and a portion is missing. V and J calls and clone size are given by that table; D and trimming were obtained from the DNA. Among around 400,000 clones listed, 80% to 95% were seen once. The CDR3 covers 12 residues. The germline gives CDR1 WSHSY, CDR2 SAAADI. Trimming removed 3 bases from V and 5 bases from J, with 8 bases in between. Categorization into cohorts depended on clinical history that participants reported.

The chain links TRBV10-2 to TRBJ2-7; D might be TRBD2 (5 bases). The material sequenced was PBMCs or T cells enriched from blood (not recorded which). The sequence was collected from a woman aged 40 to 50 who had been exposed to COVID-19. The CDR3 spells CASSDGLNEQYF. CDR3 DNA sequence: TGCGCCAGCAGTGACGGACTGAACGAGCAGTACTTC.